This T cell receptor (beta chain) was recovered during a study of T cell repertoires in cytomegalovirus infection. About the research overall: Carrying CMV and the relevant HLA type showed in public TCR beta signatures.

TCRdb re-derived calls from the reads in MiXCR, one entry per CDR3 protein. The sample contains some 680,000 distinct CDR3 sequences, 35% to 45% of which appear only once. This CDR3 region has 13 residues. Trimming took off 8 bases at V and 2 bases at J, with 12 bases between the two ends. Germline CDR1 SGHAT, CDR2 FQNNGV. At least ten counts were recorded for this clonotype. Its antigen is currently unknown. Study observations and caveats: Identification of carriers of CMV plus the relevant HLA was achieved through cumulative public TCR beta family frequency.

This receptor was identified in a human donor in good health (CMV status not recorded). Some clones in this sample may be carry-over from other donors' samples. Specimen: PBMCs. This chain links TRBV11-2 with TRBJ1-1; D is unclear. In DNA, the CDR3 is TGTGCCAGCGCCCTGTCCGCTAACACTGAAGCTTTCTTT. This codes for CASALSANTEAFF.